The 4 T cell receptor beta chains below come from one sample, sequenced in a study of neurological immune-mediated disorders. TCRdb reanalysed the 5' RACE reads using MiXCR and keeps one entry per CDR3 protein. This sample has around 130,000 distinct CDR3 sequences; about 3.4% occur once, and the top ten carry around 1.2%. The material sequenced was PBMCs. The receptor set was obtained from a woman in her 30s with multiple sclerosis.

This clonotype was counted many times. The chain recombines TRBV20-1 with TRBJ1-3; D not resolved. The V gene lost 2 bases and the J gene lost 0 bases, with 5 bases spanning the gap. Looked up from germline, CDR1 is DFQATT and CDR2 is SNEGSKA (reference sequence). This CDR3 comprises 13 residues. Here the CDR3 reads CSARPDSGNTIYF. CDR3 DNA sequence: TGCAGTGCTAGACCCGACTCTGGAAACACCATATATTTT.

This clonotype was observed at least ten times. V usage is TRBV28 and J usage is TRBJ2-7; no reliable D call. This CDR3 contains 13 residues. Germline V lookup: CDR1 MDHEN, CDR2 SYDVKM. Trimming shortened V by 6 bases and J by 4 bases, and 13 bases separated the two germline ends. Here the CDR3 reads CASRPTPQYEQYF. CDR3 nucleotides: TGTGCCAGCAGGCCGACACCCCAATACGAGCAGTACTTC.

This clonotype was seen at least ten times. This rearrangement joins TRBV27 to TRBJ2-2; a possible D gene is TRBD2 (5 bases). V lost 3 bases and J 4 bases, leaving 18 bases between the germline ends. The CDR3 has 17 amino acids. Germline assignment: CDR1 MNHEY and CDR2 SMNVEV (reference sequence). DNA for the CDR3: TGTGCCAGCAGTTTTTGGCCTAAAGATGGAGGCACCGGGGAGCTGTTTTTT. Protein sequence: CASSFWPKDGGTGELFF.

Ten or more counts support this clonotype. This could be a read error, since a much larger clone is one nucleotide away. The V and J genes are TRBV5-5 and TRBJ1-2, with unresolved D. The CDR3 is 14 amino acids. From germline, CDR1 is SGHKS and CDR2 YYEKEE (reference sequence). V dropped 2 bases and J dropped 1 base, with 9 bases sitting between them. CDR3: CASSLGKGNYGYTF. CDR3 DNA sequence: TGTGCCAGCAGCTTAGGCAAGGGTAACTATGGCTACACCTTC.